This TCR beta chain was obtained from a study of blood T cell repertoires in COVID-19. As for the study in general: Acute and convalescent COVID-19 specimens originated in the United States, Italy and Spain.

Trimming shortened V by 6 bases and J by 6 bases, and 18 bases separated the two germline ends. The CDR3 length is 14 residues. CDR1 MNHEY and CDR2 SVGAGI come from the germline V gene. Here immunoSEQ multiplex PCR was the method, and the copy in TCRdb shows in-frame clones only, minus some. This table has hundreds of thousands of clones, around 83% appearing once. Specimen: peripheral blood. V and J are TRBV6-5 and TRBJ2-7; D possibly corresponds to TRBD2 (5 bases). The sequence came from a woman in her forties or fifties with acute or convalescent COVID-19. The CDR3 is CASSLWPSSGEQYF. DNA of the CDR3: TGTGCCAGCAGCCTATGGCCTAGCAGCGGCGAGCAGTACTTC.